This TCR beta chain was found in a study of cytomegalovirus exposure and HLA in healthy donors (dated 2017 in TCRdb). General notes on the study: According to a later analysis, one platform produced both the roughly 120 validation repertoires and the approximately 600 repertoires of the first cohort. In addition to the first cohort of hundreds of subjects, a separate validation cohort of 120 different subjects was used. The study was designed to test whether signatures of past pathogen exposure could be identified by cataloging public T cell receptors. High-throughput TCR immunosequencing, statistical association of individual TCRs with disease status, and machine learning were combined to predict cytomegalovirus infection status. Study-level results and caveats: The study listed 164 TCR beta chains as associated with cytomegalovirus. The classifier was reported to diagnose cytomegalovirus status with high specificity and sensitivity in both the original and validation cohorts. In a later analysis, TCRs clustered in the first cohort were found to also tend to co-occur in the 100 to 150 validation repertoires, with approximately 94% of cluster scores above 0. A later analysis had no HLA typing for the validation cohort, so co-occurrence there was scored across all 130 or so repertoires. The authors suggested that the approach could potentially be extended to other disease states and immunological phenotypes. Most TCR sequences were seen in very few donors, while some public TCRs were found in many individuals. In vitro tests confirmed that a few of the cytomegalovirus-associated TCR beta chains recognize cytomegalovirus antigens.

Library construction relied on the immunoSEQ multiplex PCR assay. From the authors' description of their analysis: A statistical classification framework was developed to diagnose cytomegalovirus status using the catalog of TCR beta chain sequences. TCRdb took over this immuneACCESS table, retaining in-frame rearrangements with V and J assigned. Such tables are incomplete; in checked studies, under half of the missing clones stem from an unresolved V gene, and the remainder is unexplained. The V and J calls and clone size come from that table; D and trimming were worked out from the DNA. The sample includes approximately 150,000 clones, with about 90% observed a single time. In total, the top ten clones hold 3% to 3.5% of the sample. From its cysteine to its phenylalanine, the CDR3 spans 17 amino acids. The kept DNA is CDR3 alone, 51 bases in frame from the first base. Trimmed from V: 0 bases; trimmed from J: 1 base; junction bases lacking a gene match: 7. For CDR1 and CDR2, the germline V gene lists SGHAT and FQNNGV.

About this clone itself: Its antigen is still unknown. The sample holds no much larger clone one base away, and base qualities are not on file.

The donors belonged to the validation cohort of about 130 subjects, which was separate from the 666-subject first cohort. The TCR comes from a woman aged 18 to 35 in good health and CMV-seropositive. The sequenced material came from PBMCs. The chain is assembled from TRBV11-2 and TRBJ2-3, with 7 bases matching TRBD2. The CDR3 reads CASSLEWGSGGTDTQYF. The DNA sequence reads TGTGCCAGCAGCTTAGAGTGGGGGAGCGGGGGCACAGATACGCAGTATTTT.